Below, one T cell receptor beta chain is given with its context. Its specificity is not known. The sample originates from a study of T cell responses to AZD1222 COVID-19 vaccine. The CDR3 extends over 15 amino acids. CDR1 KGHSH and CDR2 LQKENI come from the germline V gene. Trimming removed 3 bases at V and 3 bases at J, with 14 bases between. Profiling relied on immunoSEQ multiplex PCR, and the TCRdb table lists in-frame clones only, not all of them. The data show 120,000 to 150,000 clones, with roughly 88% seen just once and about 5% held by the top ten. Study-level results: Only a handful of individuals given AZD1222 were seropositive at baseline. Among the donors, most were white British and more were female, and clonal diversity was possibly underestimated.

The receptor was isolated from an adult who received the MenACWY meningococcal vaccine as a control. Sequenced here: peripheral blood, sampled 28 days after the second dose of the MenACWY control vaccine. The rearrangement joins TRBV18 to TRBJ2-5, with no clear D. The CDR3 DNA is TGTGCCAGCTCACCCACCCAAGGTTGGGAAGAGACCCAGTACTTC. Its translation: CASSPTQGWEETQYF. Full variable domain (remainder filled in from reference TRBV18 and TRBJ2-5): NAGVMQNPRHLVRRRGQEARLRCSPMKGHSHVYWYRQLPEEGLKFMVYLQKENIIDESGMPKERFSAEFPKEGPSILRIQQVVRGDSAAYFCASSPTQGWEETQYFGPGTRLLVL.